This TCR beta chain is drawn from a study of shared clonotypes between healthy human individuals. General observations from the study: Larger estimated richness was generally seen in naive subsets than in memory subsets.

There are 15 residues in the CDR3. J gave up 9 bases and V 6 bases, and 5 bases lay outside the gene matches. Germline assignment: CDR1 SNHLY and CDR2 FYNNEI. Deep was the level used in running the assay. The assay was immunoSEQ multiplex PCR, and TCRdb's table has in-frame clones only and misses some. The top ten clones hold approximately 0.56% of a sample with more than 1 million clones, approximately 80% of them seen once. This clone was counted between two and nine times. Its antigen is still unknown. Splitting of CD4+ cells produced CD45RA+ naive and CD45RA-negative memory subsets. The chain combines TRBV2 with TRBJ2-1; 16 nucleotides agree with TRBD2. Sequencing was carried out using memory CD4+ T cells from PBMCs. Subset denoted: CD45RA-negative fraction. The TCR originated in a man between 18 and 29 years old in good health. Some clones in this sample may be carry-over from other donors' samples. The CDR3 DNA follows: TGTGCCAGCAGGGGACTAGCGGGAGGGTTAGGTGAGCAGTTCTTC. This codes for CASRGLAGGLGEQFF.